Below are 26 T cell receptor beta chains sequenced from a single sample in a study of cytomegalovirus exposure and HLA in healthy donors. In the PCR, 60 Vbeta and 13 Jbeta primers were used. The data were produced by immunoSEQ multiplex PCR, yet TCRdb's version contains in-frame clones alone and is incomplete. In the table there are 150,000 to 200,000 clones, roughly 86% of which are singletons. Input material: PBMCs. The receptors were sampled from a man aged 35-49 years in good health and CMV-seropositive.

The chain joins TRBV7-9 to TRBJ1-5; the D gene is possibly TRBD1 (6 bases). V was pared by 4 bases and J by 5 bases, with 6 bases between. The CDR3 runs 12 residues. Germline V gene sequence: CDR1 SEHNR, CDR2 FQNEAQ (reference sequence). In nucleotides, the CDR3 is TGTGCCAGCAGCTACAGGGATCAGCCCCAGCATTTT. It yields the protein CASSYRDQPQHF. The variable domain in full, with the rest retrieved from reference TRBV7-9 and TRBJ1-5, is DTGVSQNPRHKITKRGQNVTFRCDPISEHNRLYWYRQTLGQGPEFLTYFQNEAQLEKSRLLSDRFSAERPKGSFSTLEIQRTEQGDSAMYLCASSYRDQPQHFGDGTRLSIL.

The J gene is TRBJ1-5, the V gene TRBV6-1, with 7 bases lining up with TRBD1. J lost 3 bases, V lost 6 bases, and 8 bases had no gene match. The CDR3 consists of 15 residues. Germline CDR1 is MNHNS and CDR2 is SASEGT. The CDR3 region is CASSWDSPYNQPQHF. DNA for the CDR3: TGTGCCAGCAGCTGGGACAGTCCCTACAATCAGCCCCAGCATTTT.

This chain joins TRBV10-3 and TRBJ1-2; 11 bases align to TRBD1. This CDR3 has 15 residues. Germline CDR1 and CDR2: ENHRY and SYGVKD. The trim removed 4 bases at V and 3 bases at J, leaving 4 bases unmatched. The DNA for the CDR3 is TGTGCCATCAGTGGAGTGGGACAGGGGGACTATGGCTACACCTTC. This encodes CAISGVGQGDYGYTF.

V gene TRBV7-2 combines with J gene TRBJ2-4; perhaps TRBD1 as D (6 bases). V was trimmed by 5 bases and J by 7 bases, leaving 12 bases between them. The CDR3 runs 13 residues. From germline, CDR1 is SGHTA and CDR2 FQGNSA. The CDR3 protein is CASSNDRRNIQYF. The CDR3 DNA sequence: TGTGCCAGCAGCAACGACAGGAGGAACATTCAGTACTTC. Full variable domain (missing parts from reference TRBV7-2 and TRBJ2-4): GAGVSQSPSNKVTEKGKDVELRCDPISGHTALYWYRQSLGQGLEFLIYFQGNSAPDKSGLPSDRFSAERTGGSVSTLTIQRTQQEDSAVYLCASSNDRRNIQYFGAGTRLSVL.

This chain connects TRBV19 to TRBJ1-5, with TRBD1 matching 8 bases. The J segment lost 0 bases and the V segment lost 6 bases, leaving 10 bases of the junction unmatched. The CDR3 is 17 residues long. Germline V gene data show CDR1 as LNHDA and CDR2 as SQIVND (reference sequence). The CDR3 DNA reads as TGTGCCAGTAGGACAGGGGACAGACTTCATAGCAATCAGCCCCAGCATTTT. It translates to CASRTGDRLHSNQPQHF.

The chain has TRBV10-3 and TRBJ2-7; D is possibly TRBD2 (6 bases). The V and J ends lost 2 bases and 3 bases respectively, with 11 bases between them. This CDR3 comprises 14 residues. Germline CDR1 is ENHRY and CDR2 is SYGVKD. The CDR3 sequence: CAISEGGQLYEQYF. The CDR3, as DNA: TGTGCCATCAGTGAGGGAGGGCAACTCTACGAGCAGTACTTC.

CDR3 coding DNA: TGTGCCAGCAGCGCTGCGGACAGTTTATTGGGGAATGAGCAGTTCTTC. Its protein is CASSAADSLLGNEQFF. This rearrangement joins TRBV11-3 to TRBJ2-1; a possible D gene is TRBD1 (6 bases). V was shortened by 5 bases and J by 7 bases, with 21 bases between the two germline ends. Germline V gene sequence: CDR1 SGHNT, CDR2 YENEEA. The CDR3 spans 16 residues. Together with reference TRBV11-3 and TRBJ2-1, the CDR3 gives the full variable domain: EAGVVQSPRYKIIEKKQPVAFWCNPISGHNTLYWYLQNLGQGPELLIRYENEEAVDDSQLPKDRFSAERLKGVDSTLKIQPAELGDSAVYLCASSAADSLLGNEQFFGPGTRLTVL.

About this clone itself: Its ends do not fully match the called genes, so a read error is possible. Different DNA sequences within this sample yield the same CDR3. The chain has TRBV28 and TRBJ2-5, with a weak D call TRBD2 (5 bases). Germline lookup yields CDR1 MDHEN and CDR2 SYDVKM. The length of the CDR3 is 14 residues. The CDR3 loop is CASSLRGPQEAQYF. The CDR3 DNA is TGCGCCAGCAGTTTACGGGGTCCCCAAGAGGCCCAGTACTTC.

The chain employs TRBV19 and TRBJ2-3; D perhaps matches TRBD2 (5 bases). Trimming left V 5 bases short and J 4 bases short, with 16 bases between. This CDR3 is 15 amino acids long. Germline CDR1 LNHDA, CDR2 SQIVND (reference sequence). CDR3 sequence: CASSPQDSGADTQYF. CDR3 DNA: TGTGCCAGTAGTCCTCAGGACTCCGGCGCAGATACGCAGTATTTT.

The CDR3 nucleotides read TGCAGCGTTGCCGGCCAGGGAGGTTATGGCTACACCTTC. It is translated as CSVAGQGGYGYTF. The chain employs TRBV29-1 and TRBJ1-2; possibly TRBD1 for D (5 bases). Germline-derived CDR1 and CDR2 are SQVTM and ANQGSEA. The V and J ends lost 4 bases and 5 bases respectively, with 14 bases between them. CDR3 size: 13 residues.

J is TRBJ2-5 and V is TRBV18, with TRBD1 matching over 9 bases. Per germline, CDR1 KGHSH and CDR2 LQKENI. The CDR3 is 14 amino acids. With V trimmed by 8 bases and J by 11 bases, 15 bases remained unmatched. In DNA, the CDR3 is TGTGCCAGCCCACAAGGGACAGGGCAGTTTGAGCAGTACTTC. Its protein product is CASPQGTGQFEQYF.

The chain has TRBV13 and TRBJ2-7, with TRBD2 as a possible D gene (6 bases). The CDR3 loop spans 16 amino acids. The germline V gene has CDR1 PRHDT and CDR2 FYEKMQ (reference sequence). V shed 0 bases and J shed 0 bases, with 12 bases lying between them. The CDR3 is CASSLGGGRSSYEQYF. CDR3 coding DNA: TGTGCCAGCAGCTTAGGGGGTGGGAGGAGCTCCTACGAGCAGTACTTC.

The genes are TRBV7-6 and TRBJ2-2; TRBD1 might be the D (6 bases). The CDR3 is 15 amino acids. The germline V gene has CDR1 SGHVS and CDR2 FNYEAQ. V lost 1 base and J lost 5, with 11 bases in between. Written as DNA, the CDR3 is TGTGCCAGCAGCTTAGGGGGGCGAAGTACCGGGGAGCTGTTTTTT. Residues: CASSLGGRSTGELFF.

The chain has TRBV4-1 and TRBJ2-7, with a possible D match to TRBD2 (5 bases). CDR1 is MGHRA, CDR2 YSYEKL, per germline. CDR3 size: 15 residues. V lost 1 base and J lost 0, with 10 bases in between. The CDR3 loop reads CASSQAAGPSYEQYF. The DNA for the CDR3 is TGCGCCAGCAGCCAAGCGGCGGGCCCCTCCTACGAGCAGTACTTC.

The V call is TRBV5-4, the J call TRBJ2-5, with a tentative D call TRBD1 (6 bases). There are 13 residues in the CDR3. The germline V and J ends were trimmed by 5 bases and 2 bases, with 10 bases remaining between them. Germline CDR1 is SGHNT and CDR2 is YYREEE (reference sequence). The CDR3 DNA reads as TGTGCCAGCAGTAACAGGGCTCAAGAGACCCAGTACTTC. Amino acids: CASSNRAQETQYF.

V and J are TRBV6-5 and TRBJ1-4, with D possibly matching TRBD1 (6 bases). V was trimmed by 5 bases and J by 5 bases, leaving 9 bases between them. The CDR3 has 13 amino acids. The V gene's germline CDR1 is MNHEY and CDR2 SVGAGI. The CDR3 DNA reads TGTGCCAGCAGTGGGACACCGAATGAAAAACTGTTTTTT. Amino acid sequence: CASSGTPNEKLFF.

V usage is TRBV19 and J usage is TRBJ2-2, with D unclear. V was shortened by 3 bases and J by 8 bases, with 10 bases between the two germline ends. Germline loops: CDR1 LNHDA, CDR2 SQIVND (reference sequence). This CDR3 is 13 amino acids long. The CDR3 bases are TGTGCCAGTAGTATTCAACCCGGGGGGGAGCTGTTTTTT. Translating it yields CASSIQPGGELFF.

This chain joins TRBV6-1 and TRBJ2-3, with D possibly being TRBD2 (7 bases). Germline V gene sequence: CDR1 MNHNS, CDR2 SASEGT. The V gene lost 2 bases and the J gene lost 0 bases, with 21 bases spanning the gap. CDR3 length equals 19 residues. This CDR3 is CASSERGLLAESSTDTQYF. CDR3 bases: TGTGCCAGCAGTGAAAGGGGGTTGCTAGCGGAGTCTAGCACAGATACGCAGTATTTT.

This chain links TRBV6-1 with TRBJ2-7, with 8 nucleotides matching TRBD1. Germline CDR1 is MNHNS and CDR2 is SASEGT. J was trimmed by 1 base and V by 5 bases; bases with no gene match: 7. CDR3 length equals 15 residues. For the CDR3, the DNA is TGTGCCAGCAGTCGCGGACGACAGGGGTCCTACGAGCAGTACTTC. Its translation is CASSRGRQGSYEQYF.

The V gene is TRBV5-6, the J gene TRBJ2-5; 8 bases are a match to TRBD2. Per germline, CDR1 SGHDT and CDR2 YYEEEE. The CDR3 has 14 residues. After removal of 0 bases from V and 5 bases from J, the junction contained 3 bases not matched to a gene. The CDR3 DNA reads as TGTGCCAGCAGCTTGGCTAGCGGGTTTGAGACCCAGTACTTC. This sequence encodes CASSLASGFETQYF.

V usage is TRBV5-4 and J usage is TRBJ2-7, with D possibly matching TRBD2 (6 bases). CDR3 length: 14 amino acids. Germline CDR1 is SGHNT and CDR2 is YYREEE (reference sequence). Trimming left V 0 bases short and J 7 bases short, with 14 bases between. CDR3 sequence reads: CASSLGGKPTEQYF. CDR3 DNA: TGTGCCAGCAGCTTGGGCGGGAAGCCTACTGAGCAGTACTTC.

This clone was seen a few times. V gene TRBV6-6 combines with J gene TRBJ2-7, with TRBD2 identical over 7 bases. There are 15 residues in the CDR3. Trimming removed 0 bases from V and 1 base from J; junction bases left unmatched: 3. Germline V gene lookup returns CDR1 MNHNY and CDR2 SVGAGI (reference sequence). The CDR3 is CASSYSGEGSYEQYF. CDR3 in DNA: TGTGCCAGCAGTTACTCCGGGGAGGGTTCCTACGAGCAGTACTTC.

This sequence joins TRBV2 and TRBJ2-3; the match to TRBD1 covers 7 bases. This CDR3 comprises 16 residues. Germline CDR1 reads SNHLY; CDR2 reads FYNNEI. V trimming: 6 bases; J trimming: 0 bases; junction bases outside the gene matches: 9. CDR3 sequence reads: CASSTKKGASTDTQYF. CDR3 DNA: TGTGCCAGCAGCACAAAAAAGGGGGCTAGCACAGATACGCAGTATTTT.

The rearrangement links TRBV5-1 to TRBJ2-2, with TRBD2 matching 8 bases. Losses at the gene ends were 3 bases for V and 5 bases for J; bases not matched to a gene: 3. Germline V gives CDR1 SGHRS, CDR2 YFSETQ. CDR3 size: 14 residues. The CDR3 reads CASSSGGRTGELFF. DNA for the CDR3: TGCGCCAGCAGCTCTGGCGGGAGGACCGGGGAGCTGTTTTTT. Full variable domain (missing parts from reference TRBV5-1 and TRBJ2-2): KAGVTQTPRYLIKTRGQQVTLSCSPISGHRSVSWYQQTPGQGLQFLFEYFSETQRNKGNFPGRFSGRQFSNSRSEMNVSTLELGDSALYLCASSSGGRTGELFFGEGSRLTVL.

This clone was seen once. The chain uses TRBV19 and TRBJ2-5; perhaps TRBD1 as D (5 bases). V was cut by 6 bases and J by 5 bases, with 13 bases left in between. Germline values: CDR1 LNHDA, CDR2 SQIVND (reference sequence). The CDR3 sequence is 13 residues long. The CDR3 nucleotides read TGTGCCAGTAGACCTCAGGGTAGGGAGACCCAGTACTTC. Translating it yields CASRPQGRETQYF.

This clone was counted a few times. This chain uses TRBV25-1 with TRBJ2-1; a possible D gene is TRBD1 (6 bases). Germline V gives CDR1 MGHDK, CDR2 SYGVNS. The germline V and J ends were trimmed by 5 bases and 3 bases, with 14 bases remaining between them. The CDR3 sequence is 15 residues long. DNA of the CDR3: TGTGCCAGCAGTCCCCAGGGGCATCGCTACAATGAGCAGTTCTTC. Translated, it gives CASSPQGHRYNEQFF.